One sample yielded the 25 T cell receptor beta chains listed below, sequenced in a study of T-cell memory formation after mild COVID-19. TCRdb fed the 5' RACE reads into MiXCR, producing one record per CDR3 protein. The data show some 290,000 distinct CDR3 sequences, 16% seen once. Sequenced input: PBMCs or a T cell subset sorted from them (not recorded which). The source of these receptors is a man aged 18 to 30 who had mild COVID-19 (a few samples of this study predate the infection). Cell type and time point are not known.

The gene calls are TRBV7-2 and TRBJ2-3, with a weak D call TRBD2 (5 bases). This CDR3 contains 15 residues. Trimming shortened V by 3 bases and J by 3 bases, and 13 bases separated the two germline ends. Per germline, CDR1 SGHTA and CDR2 FQGNSA. CDR3 sequence reads: CASSFSVSGTDTQYF. The DNA of the CDR3 is TGTGCCAGCAGCTTCAGTGTGAGCGGTACAGATACGCAGTATTTT.

V and J are TRBV11-2 and TRBJ2-7; the match to TRBD1 covers 9 bases. J lost 6 bases, V lost 6 bases, and 12 bases had no gene match. This CDR3 has 15 amino acids. The germline V gene encodes CDR1 SGHAT and CDR2 FQNNGV. The CDR3 protein is CASRVPGQGSREQYF. CDR3 nucleotides: TGTGCCAGCAGGGTCCCGGGACAGGGTTCGCGCGAGCAGTACTTC.

J is TRBJ2-7 and V is TRBV6-2 or TRBV6-3; unclear D gene. The germline CDR1 and CDR2 sequences are MNHEY and SVGEGT. Trimming pared 6 bases from V and 0 bases from J, leaving 6 bases between. CDR3 length: 12 residues. Here the CDR3 reads CASSPPSYEQYV. The CDR3 coding sequence is TGTGCCAGCAGCCCGCCCTCCTACGAGCAGTACGTC.

J is TRBJ2-2 and V is TRBV2; unclear D gene. Trimming removed 7 bases from V and 2 bases from J, with 8 bases in between. Per the germline V gene, CDR1 is SNHLY and CDR2 is FYNNEI. The CDR3 is made up of 13 amino acids. The CDR3 loop reads CASTSLNTGELFF. The CDR3 DNA follows: TGTGCCAGCACAAGCCTAAACACCGGGGAGCTGTTTTTT.

This clonotype was seen only a few times. This sequence joins TRBV7-9 and TRBJ2-2; D is undetermined. Germline CDR1 and CDR2: SEHNR and FQNEAQ (reference sequence). V dropped 2 bases and J dropped 0 bases, with 7 bases sitting between them. The CDR3 runs to 15 residues. The CDR3 DNA reads as TGTGCCAGCAGCTTATATAGTCCGAACACCGGGGAGCTGTTTTTT. Encoded protein: CASSLYSPNTGELFF.

The chain couples TRBV12-3 or TRBV12-4 to TRBJ2-3; TRBD2 matches at 11 bases. J was trimmed by 4 bases and V by 5 bases; bases with no gene match: 5. The CDR3 consists of 15 residues. The CDR3 coding sequence is TGTGCCAGCAGTACTAGCGGGAGTATTGCAGATACGCAGTATTTT. Translated: CASSTSGSIADTQYF.

The chain joins TRBV7-2 to TRBJ2-7, with TRBD2 as a possible D gene (5 bases). The CDR3 extends over 17 amino acids. Trimming removed 5 bases from V and 5 bases from J, with 25 bases in between. The germline V gene encodes CDR1 SGHTA and CDR2 FQGNSA. In DNA form, the CDR3 reads TGTGCCAGCAGCCGAAGCCTCCAGCGGAACGTGGGCCACGAGCAGTACTTC. Its protein product is CASSRSLQRNVGHEQYF. The entire variable domain, with the rest obtained from reference TRBV7-2 and TRBJ2-7, is as follows: GAGVSQSPSNKVTEKGKDVELRCDPISGHTALYWYRQSLGQGLEFLIYFQGNSAPDKSGLPSDRFSAERTGGSVSTLTIQRTQQEDSAVYLCASSRSLQRNVGHEQYFGPGTRLTVT.

The CDR3 region is CASSLGRAAADTQYF. The CDR3 coding sequence is TGCGCCAGCAGCTTGGGGCGAGCGGCAGCCGATACGCAGTATTTT. The V call is TRBV5-1, the J call TRBJ2-3, with a weak D call TRBD2 (5 bases). Germline CDR1 SGHRS, CDR2 YFSETQ. The CDR3 extends over 15 amino acids. The V end was cut by 0 bases, the J end by 6 bases, with 14 bases between.

This sequence joins TRBV4-3 and TRBJ2-5, with D possibly being TRBD1 (5 bases). CDR3 size: 13 residues. Germline loops: CDR1 LGHNA, CDR2 YSLEER. V was clipped by 2 bases and J by 5 bases, with 9 bases between them. The CDR3 nucleotides read TGCGCCAGCAGCCAAAGGACATCGGAGACCCAGTACTTC. Translating it yields CASSQRTSETQYF.

V usage is TRBV4-3 and J usage is TRBJ2-5; 7 nucleotides align to TRBD1. There are 15 residues in the CDR3. V dropped 0 bases and J dropped 5; count of bases not matched to a gene: 6. Germline V CDR1 and CDR2: LGHNA, YSLEER. The chain's CDR3 is CASSQDVGGRETQYF. DNA for the CDR3: TGCGCCAGCAGCCAAGACGTAGGGGGCCGGGAGACCCAGTACTTC.

This clonotype has just a few counts. V is TRBV5-1 and J is TRBJ1-6, with 7 nucleotides matching TRBD1. Trimming cost V 5 bases and J 9 bases; bases outside gene matches: 11. The germline V gene encodes CDR1 SGHRS and CDR2 YFSETQ. This CDR3 contains 15 residues. The CDR3, as DNA: TGCGCCAGCAGTCCAATCGGGAACAGGGGTTCACCCCTCCACTTT. As protein: CASSPIGNRGSPLHF.

This clonotype was detected a few times. The genes are TRBV6-5 and TRBJ1-2, with D tentatively TRBD1 (5 bases). With 5 bases removed from V and 7 bases from J, the gap between germline ends came to 8 bases. Germline V gene sequence: CDR1 MNHEY, CDR2 SVGAGI. The CDR3 is 11 residues long. CDR3 DNA: TGTGCCAGCAGTCCCGGGGCTGGCTACACCTTC. Translating it yields CASSPGAGYTF.

The chain couples TRBV7-2 to TRBJ1-1; weak D call: TRBD1 (5 bases). V lost 2 bases and J 0 bases, leaving 10 bases between the germline ends. CDR3 length: 15 residues. Germline V gene sequence: CDR1 SGHTA, CDR2 FQGNSA. This CDR3 is CASSLSTGLNTEAFF. The DNA of the CDR3 is TGTGCCAGCAGCTTATCCACGGGGCTGAACACTGAAGCTTTCTTT.

The chain employs TRBV7-2 and TRBJ2-2; D possibly matches TRBD1 or TRBD2 (6 bases each). Deletions cut 1 base from V and 5 bases from J, with 17 bases between. The CDR3 covers 17 residues. Per the germline V gene, CDR1 is SGHTA and CDR2 is FQGNSA. CDR3 nucleotide sequence: TGTGCCAGCAGCTTAGGGGACTTCGGGGGCCGGACCGGGGAGCTGTTTTTT. Protein sequence: CASSLGDFGGRTGELFF.

V is TRBV6-5 and J is TRBJ2-6; the D gene is possibly TRBD2 (6 bases). The CDR3 contains 17 residues. In germline, CDR1 is MNHEY, CDR2 SVGAGI. V gave up 4 bases and J gave up 0 bases, with 13 bases separating them. The CDR3 protein is CASSFRLEDSGANVLTF. Here the CDR3 DNA reads TGTGCCAGCAGTTTCCGACTAGAAGACTCTGGGGCCAACGTCCTGACTTTC.

This clonotype was counted between two and nine times. This rearrangement joins TRBV27 to TRBJ1-6; 11 nucleotides align to TRBD1. Looked up from germline, CDR1 is MNHEY and CDR2 is SMNVEV (reference sequence). The CDR3 length is 15 residues. J gave up 8 bases and V 8 bases, and 8 bases lay outside the gene matches. The CDR3 DNA reads TGTGCCAGCGGTCTACCGGGACAGGGGGATTCACCCCTCCACTTT. The encoded protein is CASGLPGQGDSPLHF.

This rearrangement joins TRBV4-2 to TRBJ2-3; 10 bases fit TRBD2. The CDR3 consists of 16 residues. V shed 4 bases and J 6 bases; nucleotides not matched to a gene: 10. Germline V gives CDR1 LGHNA, CDR2 YNFKEQ. The CDR3 loop reads CASSLRSGGASDTQYF. CDR3 nucleotide sequence: TGTGCCAGCAGCCTCCGGAGCGGGGGGGCCTCTGATACGCAGTATTTT.

The rearrangement uses TRBV7-2 and TRBJ1-6; a weak D match, TRBD1 (5 bases). CDR3 length: 15 amino acids. Trimming stripped 7 bases from V and 7 bases from J, with 17 bases between. Germline loops: CDR1 SGHTA, CDR2 FQGNSA. This CDR3 reads CASTRKVTGNSPLHF. CDR3 DNA: TGTGCCAGCACCCGAAAGGTTACAGGAAATTCACCCCTCCACTTT. Supplemented by reference TRBV7-2 and TRBJ1-6, the full variable domain reads GAGVSQSPSNKVTEKGKDVELRCDPISGHTALYWYRQSLGQGLEFLIYFQGNSAPDKSGLPSDRFSAERTGGSVSTLTIQRTQQEDSAVYLCASTRKVTGNSPLHFGNGTRLTVT.

This clonotype was detected many times. The DNA of the CDR3 is TGTGCCAGCAGTGGATTTCAGGGTAGGGGGTGGCCCCAGCATTTT. This translates into CASSGFQGRGWPQHF. The V gene is TRBV6-1, the J gene TRBJ1-5; D possibly corresponds to TRBD1 (6 bases). CDR1 is MNHNS and CDR2 is SASEGT in the germline V gene. CDR3 length: 15 residues. The V end lost 4 bases, the J end lost 9 bases, and 19 bases lay between the germline ends.

This clonotype came up a few times. The rearrangement joins TRBV5-6 to TRBJ2-3, with a possible D match to TRBD1 (6 bases). Trimming cost V 1 base and J 6 bases, with 9 bases left between them. Germline CDR1 is SGHDT and CDR2 is YYEEEE. The CDR3 covers 13 residues. The CDR3 region has the DNA TGTGCCAGCAGCTTGTTGAGGGGGGATACGCAGTATTTT. It specifies CASSLLRGDTQYF.

This clonotype occurred a few times. A junction boundary mismatches the germline segment, possibly from a read error. CDR3 region: CASSIDPGNAEAFF. The CDR3 DNA sequence: TGCGCCAGCAGCATAGACCCGGGGAACGCTGAAGCTTTCTTT. V usage is TRBV5-1 and J usage is TRBJ1-1; D is ambiguous. Germline CDR1 SGHRS, CDR2 YFSETQ. There are 14 residues in the CDR3.

This clonotype was seen more than once but under ten times. V is TRBV7-9 and J is TRBJ1-1; D is unclear. CDR3 length: 11 amino acids. Germline assignment: CDR1 SEHNR and CDR2 FQNEAQ (reference sequence). Trimming took off 8 bases at V and 3 bases at J, with 7 bases between the two ends. For the CDR3, the DNA is TGTGCCAGCGGGCGGGACACTGAAGCTTTCTTT. This gives the protein CASGRDTEAFF.

The rearrangement links TRBV12-3 or TRBV12-4 to TRBJ1-2, with 7 bases fitting TRBD1. There are 15 residues in the CDR3. V gave up 6 bases and J gave up 4 bases; unmatched junction bases: 11. The CDR3 bases are TGTGCCAGCAGCCTCCGACAGGGCGGCAGCTATGGCTACACCTTC. Translated: CASSLRQGGSYGYTF.

This chain uses TRBV4-3 with TRBJ2-2; D may be TRBD1 (6 bases). The CDR3 covers 16 residues. Per germline, CDR1 LGHNA and CDR2 YSLEER. V lost 3 bases to trimming and J lost 0 bases, with 11 bases between them. The CDR3 sequence: CASSHRTAANTGELFF. DNA for the CDR3: TGCGCCAGCAGCCACAGGACAGCCGCGAACACCGGGGAGCTGTTTTTT.

This clonotype was seen a handful of times. The chain recombines TRBV7-9 with TRBJ2-1; TRBD2 might be the D (7 bases). The V end lost 5 bases, the J end lost 6 bases, and 23 bases lay between the germline ends. The CDR3 contains 17 residues. Germline CDR1 and CDR2: SEHNR and FQNEAQ (reference sequence). The CDR3 protein is CASSKGGVAGAFNEQFF. Here the CDR3 DNA reads TGTGCCAGCAGCAAGGGTGGAGTGGCGGGGGCCTTCAATGAGCAGTTCTTC.